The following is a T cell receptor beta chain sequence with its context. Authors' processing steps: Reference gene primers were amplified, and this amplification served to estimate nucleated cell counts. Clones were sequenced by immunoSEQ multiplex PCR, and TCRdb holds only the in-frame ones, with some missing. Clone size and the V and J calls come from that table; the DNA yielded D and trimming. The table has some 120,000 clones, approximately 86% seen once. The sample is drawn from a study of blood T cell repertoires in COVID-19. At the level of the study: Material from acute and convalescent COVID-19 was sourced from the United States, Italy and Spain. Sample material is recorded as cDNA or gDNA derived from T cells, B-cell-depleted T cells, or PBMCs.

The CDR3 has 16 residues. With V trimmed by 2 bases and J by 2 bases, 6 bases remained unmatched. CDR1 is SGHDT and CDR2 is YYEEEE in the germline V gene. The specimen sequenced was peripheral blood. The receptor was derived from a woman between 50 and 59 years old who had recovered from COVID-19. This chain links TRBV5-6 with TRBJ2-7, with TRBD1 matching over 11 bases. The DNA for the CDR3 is TGTGCCAGCAGCTTTGATCCGGGACAGGGGGCCTACGAGCAGTACTTC. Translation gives CASSFDPGQGAYEQYF.